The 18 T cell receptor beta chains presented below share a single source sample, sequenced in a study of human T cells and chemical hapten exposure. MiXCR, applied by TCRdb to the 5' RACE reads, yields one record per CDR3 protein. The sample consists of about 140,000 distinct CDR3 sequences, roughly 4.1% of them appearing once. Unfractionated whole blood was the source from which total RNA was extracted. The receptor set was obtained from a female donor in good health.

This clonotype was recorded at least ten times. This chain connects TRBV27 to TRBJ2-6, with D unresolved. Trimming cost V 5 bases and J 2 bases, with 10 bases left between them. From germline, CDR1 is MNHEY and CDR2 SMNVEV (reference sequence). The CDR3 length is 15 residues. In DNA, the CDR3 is TGTGCCAGCAGTCCTTCATATCCTGGGGCCAACGTCCTGACTTTC. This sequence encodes CASSPSYPGANVLTF.

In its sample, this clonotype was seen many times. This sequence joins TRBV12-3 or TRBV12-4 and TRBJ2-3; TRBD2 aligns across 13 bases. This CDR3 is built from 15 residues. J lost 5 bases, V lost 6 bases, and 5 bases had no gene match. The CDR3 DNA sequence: TGTGCCAGCAGGTTCACTAGCGGGGGGGGAGATACGCAGTATTTT. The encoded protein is CASRFTSGGGDTQYF.

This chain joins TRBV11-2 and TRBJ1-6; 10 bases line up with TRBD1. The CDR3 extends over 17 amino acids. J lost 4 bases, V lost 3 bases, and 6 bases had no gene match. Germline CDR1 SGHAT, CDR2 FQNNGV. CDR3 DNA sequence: TGTGCCAGCAGCTTCCTGGGACAGGGGATTTATAATTCACCCCTCCACTTT. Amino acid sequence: CASSFLGQGIYNSPLHF. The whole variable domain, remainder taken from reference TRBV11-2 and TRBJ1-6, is EAGVAQSPRYKIIEKRQSVAFWCNPISGHATLYWYQQILGQGPKLLIQFQNNGVVDDSQLPKDRFSAERLKGVDSTLKIQPAKLEDSAVYLCASSFLGQGIYNSPLHFGNGTRLTVT.

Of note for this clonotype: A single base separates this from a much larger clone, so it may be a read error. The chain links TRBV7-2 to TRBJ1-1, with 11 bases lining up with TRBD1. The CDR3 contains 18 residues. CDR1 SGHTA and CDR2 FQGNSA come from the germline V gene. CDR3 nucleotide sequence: TGTGTCAGCAGCTTAGCCGCACCGGGACAGGGGGTGGGCACTGAAGCTTTCTTT. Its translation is CVSSLAAPGQGVGTEAFF. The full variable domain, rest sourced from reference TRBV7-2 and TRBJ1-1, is GAGVSQSPSNKVTEKGKDVELRCDPISGHTALYWYRQSLGQGLEFLIYFQGNSAPDKSGLPSDRFSAERTGGSVSTLTIQRTQQEDSAVYLCVSSLAAPGQGVGTEAFFGQGTRLTVV.

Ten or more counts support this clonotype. CDR3: CASSPQGGFDSPLHF. CDR3 nucleotide sequence: TGTGCCAGCTCACCACAGGGAGGGTTTGATTCACCCCTCCACTTT. V gene TRBV18 combines with J gene TRBJ1-6; no firm D call. Germline values: CDR1 KGHSH, CDR2 LQKENI. The CDR3 runs 15 residues. V shed 1 base and J shed 8 bases, with 12 bases lying between them.

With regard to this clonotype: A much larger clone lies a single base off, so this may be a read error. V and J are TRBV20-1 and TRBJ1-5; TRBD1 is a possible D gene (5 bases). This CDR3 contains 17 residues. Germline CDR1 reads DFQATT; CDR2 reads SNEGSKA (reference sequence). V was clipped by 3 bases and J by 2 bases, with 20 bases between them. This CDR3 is CSARPTGTGVGNQPQHF. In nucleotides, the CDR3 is TGCAGTGCTAGGCCCACCGGGACGGGGGTTGGCAATCAGCCCCAGCATTTT.

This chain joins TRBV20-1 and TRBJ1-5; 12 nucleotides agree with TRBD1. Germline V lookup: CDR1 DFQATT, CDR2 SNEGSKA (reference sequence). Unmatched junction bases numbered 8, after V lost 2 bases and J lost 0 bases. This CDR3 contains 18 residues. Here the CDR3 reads CSARTGTGGASSNQPQHF. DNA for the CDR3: TGCAGTGCTAGAACCGGGACAGGGGGCGCCTCTAGCAATCAGCCCCAGCATTTT.

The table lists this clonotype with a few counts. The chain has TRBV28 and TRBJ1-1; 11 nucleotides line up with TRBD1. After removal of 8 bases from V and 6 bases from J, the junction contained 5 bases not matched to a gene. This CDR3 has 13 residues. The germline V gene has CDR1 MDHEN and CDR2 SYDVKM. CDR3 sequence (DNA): TGTGCCAGCCGCGGGACAGGGGGTGCTGAAGCTTTCTTT. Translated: CASRGTGGAEAFF.

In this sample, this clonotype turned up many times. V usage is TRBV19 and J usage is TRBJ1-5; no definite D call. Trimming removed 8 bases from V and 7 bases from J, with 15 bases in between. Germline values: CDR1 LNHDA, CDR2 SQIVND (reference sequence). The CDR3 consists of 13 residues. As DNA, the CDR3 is TGTGCCAGTGGGGAGGCAGGCCCCCAGCCCCAGCATTTT. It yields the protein CASGEAGPQPQHF. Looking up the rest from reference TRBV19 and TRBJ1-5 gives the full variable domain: DGGITQSPKYLFRKEGQNVTLSCEQNLNHDAMYWYRQDPGQGLRLIYYSQIVNDFQKGDIAEGYSVSREKKESFPLTVTSAQKNPTAFYLCASGEAGPQPQHFGDGTRLSIL.

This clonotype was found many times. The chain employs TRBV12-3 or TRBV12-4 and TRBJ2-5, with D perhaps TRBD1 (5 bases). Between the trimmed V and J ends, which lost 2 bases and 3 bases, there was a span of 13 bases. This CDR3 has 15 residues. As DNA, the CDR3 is TGTGCCAGCAGTTTATACAGGACGCGAGAAGAGACCCAGTACTTC. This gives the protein CASSLYRTREETQYF.

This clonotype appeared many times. The DNA of the CDR3 is TGTGCCAGCAGCTTGGTCGGGGCGGGTTTGGAGACCCAGTACTTC. It is translated as CASSLVGAGLETQYF. The gene calls are TRBV5-8 and TRBJ2-5, with D tentatively TRBD1 or TRBD2 (5 bases each). CDR3 length: 15 amino acids. The germline CDR1 and CDR2 sequences are SGHTS and YDEGEE. Trimming took off 0 bases at V and 5 bases at J, with 14 bases between the two ends.

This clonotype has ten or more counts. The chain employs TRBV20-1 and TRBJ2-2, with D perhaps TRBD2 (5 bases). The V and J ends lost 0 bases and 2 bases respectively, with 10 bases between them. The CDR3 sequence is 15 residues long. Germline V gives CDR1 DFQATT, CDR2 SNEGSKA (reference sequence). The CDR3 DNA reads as TGCAGTGCTAGAGAAGAGGGCCCTAACACCGGGGAGCTGTTTTTT. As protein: CSAREEGPNTGELFF.

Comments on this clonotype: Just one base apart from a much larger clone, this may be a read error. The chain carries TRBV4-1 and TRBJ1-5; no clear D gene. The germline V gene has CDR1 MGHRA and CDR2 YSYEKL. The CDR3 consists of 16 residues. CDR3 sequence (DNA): TGCGCCAGCAGCCAATCTCTTTGGAATAGCAAACAGCCCCAGCATTTT. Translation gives CASSQSLWNSKQPQHF.

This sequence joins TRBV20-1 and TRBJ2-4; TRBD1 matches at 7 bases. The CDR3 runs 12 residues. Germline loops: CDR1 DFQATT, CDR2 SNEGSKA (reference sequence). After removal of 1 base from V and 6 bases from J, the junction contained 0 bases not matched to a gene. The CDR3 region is CSARGDRNIQYF. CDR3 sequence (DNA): TGCAGTGCTAGAGGGGACAGAAACATTCAGTACTTC.

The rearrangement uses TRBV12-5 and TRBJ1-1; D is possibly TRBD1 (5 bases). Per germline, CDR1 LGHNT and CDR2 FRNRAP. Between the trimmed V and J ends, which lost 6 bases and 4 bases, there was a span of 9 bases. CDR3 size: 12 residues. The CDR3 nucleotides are TGTGCTAGTGGCAGGGAGGTCACTGAAGCTTTCTTT. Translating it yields CASGREVTEAFF.

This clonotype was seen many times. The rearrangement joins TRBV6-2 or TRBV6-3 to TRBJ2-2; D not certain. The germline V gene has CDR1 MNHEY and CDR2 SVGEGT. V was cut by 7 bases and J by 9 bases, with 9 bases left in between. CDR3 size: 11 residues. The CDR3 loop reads CASMTRWELFF. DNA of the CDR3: TGTGCCAGCATGACGAGGTGGGAGCTGTTTTTT.

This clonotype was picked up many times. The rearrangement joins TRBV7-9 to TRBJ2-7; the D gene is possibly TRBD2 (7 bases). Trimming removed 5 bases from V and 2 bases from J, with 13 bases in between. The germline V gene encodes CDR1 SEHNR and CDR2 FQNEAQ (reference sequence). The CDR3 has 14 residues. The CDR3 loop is CASSTRGLTYEQYF. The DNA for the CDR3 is TGTGCCAGCAGCACGCGGGGGCTTACCTACGAGCAGTACTTC.

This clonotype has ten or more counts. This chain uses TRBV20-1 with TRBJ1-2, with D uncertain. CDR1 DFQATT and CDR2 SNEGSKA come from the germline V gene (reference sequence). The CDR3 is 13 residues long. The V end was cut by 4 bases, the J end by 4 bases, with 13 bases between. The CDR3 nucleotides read TGCAGTGCTACAATGACACCTCCCTATGGCTACACCTTC. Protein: CSATMTPPYGYTF.